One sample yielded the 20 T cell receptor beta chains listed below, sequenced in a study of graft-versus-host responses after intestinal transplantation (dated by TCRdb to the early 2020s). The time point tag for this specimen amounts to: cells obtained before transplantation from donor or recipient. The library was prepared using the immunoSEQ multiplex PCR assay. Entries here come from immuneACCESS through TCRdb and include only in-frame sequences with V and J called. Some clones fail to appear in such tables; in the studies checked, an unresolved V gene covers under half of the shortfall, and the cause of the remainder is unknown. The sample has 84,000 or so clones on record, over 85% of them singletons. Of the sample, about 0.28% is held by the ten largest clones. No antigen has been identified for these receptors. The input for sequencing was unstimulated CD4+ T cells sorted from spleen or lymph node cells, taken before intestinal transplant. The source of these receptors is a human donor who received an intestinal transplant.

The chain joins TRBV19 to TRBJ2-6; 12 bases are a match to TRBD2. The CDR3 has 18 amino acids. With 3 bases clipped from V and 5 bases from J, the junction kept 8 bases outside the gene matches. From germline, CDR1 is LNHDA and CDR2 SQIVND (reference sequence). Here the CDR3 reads CASSILAGGPARANVLTF. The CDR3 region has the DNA TGTGCCAGTAGTATTCTAGCGGGAGGGCCAGCCCGGGCCAACGTCCTGACTTTC. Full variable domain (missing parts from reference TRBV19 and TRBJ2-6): DGGITQSPKYLFRKEGQNVTLSCEQNLNHDAMYWYRQDPGQGLRLIYYSQIVNDFQKGDIAEGYSVSREKKESFPLTVTSAQKNPTAFYLCASSILAGGPARANVLTFGAGSRLTVL.

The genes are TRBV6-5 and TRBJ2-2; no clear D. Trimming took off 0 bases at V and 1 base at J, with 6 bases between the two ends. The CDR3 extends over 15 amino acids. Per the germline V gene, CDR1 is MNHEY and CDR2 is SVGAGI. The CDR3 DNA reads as TGTGCCAGCAGTTACTCGAGAGGGAACACCGGGGAGCTGTTTTTT. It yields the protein CASSYSRGNTGELFF.

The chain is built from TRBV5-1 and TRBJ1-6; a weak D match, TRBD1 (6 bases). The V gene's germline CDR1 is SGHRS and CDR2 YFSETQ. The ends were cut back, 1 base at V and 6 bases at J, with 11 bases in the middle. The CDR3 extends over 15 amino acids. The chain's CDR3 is CASSLLGTTNSPLHF. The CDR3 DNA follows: TGCGCCAGCAGCTTGTTGGGGACAACTAATTCACCCCTCCACTTT.

CDR3 DNA: TGTGCCACCAGCAGACCGGGACTAGCCTCTACAGATACGCAGTATTTT. Encoded protein: CATSRPGLASTDTQYF. This chain uses TRBV15 with TRBJ2-3, with 9 nucleotides matching TRBD2. The CDR3 loop spans 16 amino acids. V gave up 2 bases and J gave up 3 bases; unmatched junction bases: 6. Germline V gives CDR1 LNHNV, CDR2 YYDKDF (reference sequence).

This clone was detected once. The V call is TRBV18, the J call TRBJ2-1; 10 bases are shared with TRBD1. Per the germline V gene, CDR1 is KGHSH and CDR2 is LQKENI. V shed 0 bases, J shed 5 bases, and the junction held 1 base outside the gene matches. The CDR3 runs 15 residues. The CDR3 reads CASSPPGTGDNEQFF. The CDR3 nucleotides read TGTGCCAGCTCACCACCCGGGACAGGGGACAATGAGCAGTTCTTC.

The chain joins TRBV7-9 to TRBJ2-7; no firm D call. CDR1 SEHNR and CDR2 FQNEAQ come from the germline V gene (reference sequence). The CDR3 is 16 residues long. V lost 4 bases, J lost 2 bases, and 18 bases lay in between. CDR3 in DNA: TGTGCCAGCAGCTCCCGTAGGGCCGGAGTCCCCTACGAGCAGTACTTC. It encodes CASSSRRAGVPYEQYF.

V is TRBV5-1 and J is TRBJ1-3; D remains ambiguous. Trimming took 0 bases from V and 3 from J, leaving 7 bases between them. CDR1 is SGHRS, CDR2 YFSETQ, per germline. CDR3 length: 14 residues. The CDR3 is CASSLAHDGNTIYF. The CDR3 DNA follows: TGCGCCAGCAGCTTGGCTCACGATGGAAACACCATATATTTT.

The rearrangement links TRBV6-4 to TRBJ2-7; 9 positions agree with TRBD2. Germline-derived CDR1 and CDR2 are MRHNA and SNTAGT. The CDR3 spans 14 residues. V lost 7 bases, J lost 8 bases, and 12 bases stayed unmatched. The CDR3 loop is CASNFLAGVVKQYF. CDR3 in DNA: TGTGCCAGCAATTTCTTAGCGGGAGTAGTAAAGCAGTACTTC.

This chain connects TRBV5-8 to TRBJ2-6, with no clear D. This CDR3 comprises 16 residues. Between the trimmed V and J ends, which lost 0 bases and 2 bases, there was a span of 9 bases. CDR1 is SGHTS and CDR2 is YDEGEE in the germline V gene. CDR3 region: CASSLAQTAGANVLTF. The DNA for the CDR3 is TGTGCCAGCAGCTTGGCCCAGACCGCTGGGGCCAACGTCCTGACTTTC.

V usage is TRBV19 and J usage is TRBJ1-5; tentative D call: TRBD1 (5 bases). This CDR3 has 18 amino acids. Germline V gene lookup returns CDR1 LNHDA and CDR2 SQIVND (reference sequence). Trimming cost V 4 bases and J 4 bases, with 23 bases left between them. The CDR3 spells CASSTVLAGAGRNQPQHF. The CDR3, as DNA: TGTGCCAGTAGTACAGTGCTCGCCGGTGCAGGGAGAAATCAGCCCCAGCATTTT.

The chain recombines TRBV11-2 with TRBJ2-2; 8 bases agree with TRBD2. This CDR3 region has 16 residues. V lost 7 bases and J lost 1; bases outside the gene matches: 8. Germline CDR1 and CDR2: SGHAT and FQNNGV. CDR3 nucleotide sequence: TGTGCCAGCAATCCCCCGGGAGGGCTGAACACCGGGGAGCTGTTTTTT. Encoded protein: CASNPPGGLNTGELFF.

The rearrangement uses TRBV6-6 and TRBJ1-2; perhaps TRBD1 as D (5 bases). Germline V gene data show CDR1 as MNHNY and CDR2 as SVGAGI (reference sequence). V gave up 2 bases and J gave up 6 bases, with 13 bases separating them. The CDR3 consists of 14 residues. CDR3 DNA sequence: TGTGCCAGCAGTTACAAGGGGCCCTCCAATGGCTACACCTTC. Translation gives CASSYKGPSNGYTF.

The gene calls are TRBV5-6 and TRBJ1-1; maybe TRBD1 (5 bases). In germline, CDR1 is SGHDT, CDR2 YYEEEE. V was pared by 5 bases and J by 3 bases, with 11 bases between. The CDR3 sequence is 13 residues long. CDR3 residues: CASSPDSYTEAFF. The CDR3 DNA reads TGTGCCAGCAGTCCAGACAGCTACACTGAAGCTTTCTTT.

CDR3: CASSTKTPGQGIGSGPTGELFF. The CDR3 bases are TGCGCCAGCAGCACGAAGACCCCGGGACAGGGGATCGGTAGCGGGCCTACCGGGGAGCTGTTTTTT. The chain recombines TRBV5-1 with TRBJ2-2; 10 nucleotides match TRBD1. J gave up 5 bases and V 4 bases, and 26 bases lay outside the gene matches. Germline CDR1 reads SGHRS; CDR2 reads YFSETQ. The CDR3 runs to 22 residues.

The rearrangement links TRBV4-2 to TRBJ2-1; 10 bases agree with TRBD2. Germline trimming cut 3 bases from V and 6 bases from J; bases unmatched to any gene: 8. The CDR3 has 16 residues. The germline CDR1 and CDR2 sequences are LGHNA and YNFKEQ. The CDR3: CASSQEASGSFNEQFF. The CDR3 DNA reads TGTGCCAGCAGCCAGGAGGCTAGCGGGAGTTTCAATGAGCAGTTCTTC.

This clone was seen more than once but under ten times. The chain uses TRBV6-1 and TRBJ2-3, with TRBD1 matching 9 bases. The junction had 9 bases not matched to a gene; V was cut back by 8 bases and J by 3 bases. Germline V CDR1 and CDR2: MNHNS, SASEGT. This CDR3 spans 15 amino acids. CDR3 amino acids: CASALDRGVTDTQYF. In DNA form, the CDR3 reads TGTGCCAGCGCCCTAGACAGGGGGGTTACAGATACGCAGTATTTT.

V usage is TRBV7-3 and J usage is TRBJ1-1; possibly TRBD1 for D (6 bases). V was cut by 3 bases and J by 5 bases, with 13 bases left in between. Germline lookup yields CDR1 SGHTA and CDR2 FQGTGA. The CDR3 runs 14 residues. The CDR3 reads CASSFAQGSTEAFF. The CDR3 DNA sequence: TGTGCCAGCAGCTTCGCACAGGGAAGTACTGAAGCTTTCTTT.

The CDR3 loop is CASSPEALASGSHEQYF. The CDR3 bases are TGCGCCAGCAGCCCCGAGGCCTTGGCTAGCGGGAGCCACGAGCAGTACTTC. The gene calls are TRBV5-1 and TRBJ2-7; TRBD2 matches at 10 bases. The CDR3 contains 17 residues. CDR1 and CDR2 (germline): SGHRS, YFSETQ. The V gene end was trimmed by 4 bases and the J gene end by 5 bases; junction bases not matched to a gene: 15.

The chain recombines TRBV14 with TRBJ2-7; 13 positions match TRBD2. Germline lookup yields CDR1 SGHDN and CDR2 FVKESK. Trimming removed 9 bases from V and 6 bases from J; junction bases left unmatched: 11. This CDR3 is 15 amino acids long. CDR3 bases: TGTGCCAGTAGACTAGCGGGAGGCCTCCAGAGCGAGCAGTACTTC. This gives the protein CASRLAGGLQSEQYF.

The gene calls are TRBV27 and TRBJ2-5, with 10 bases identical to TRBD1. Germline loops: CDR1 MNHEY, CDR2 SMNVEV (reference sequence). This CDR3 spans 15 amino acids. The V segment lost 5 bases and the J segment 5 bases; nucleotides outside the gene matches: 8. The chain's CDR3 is CASSPVRTGGETQYF. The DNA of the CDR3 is TGTGCCAGCAGTCCGGTCCGGACAGGGGGGGAGACCCAGTACTTC.